One and the same sample provided the 20 T cell receptor beta chains below, sequenced in a study of OX40 agonist ivuxolimab in advanced cancers. Measured with immunoSEQ multiplex PCR; TCRdb has only the in-frame clones, and not every one. The table records roughly 86,000 clones, around 90% of them present only once. The sample was CD4+ or CD8+ T cells sorted from blood, taken in a trial of the OX40 agonist ivuxolimab. The receptors come from an adult with an advanced solid tumor such as melanoma, head and neck, liver or kidney cancer.

The chain links TRBV19 to TRBJ2-7; D unclear. The CDR3 totals 13 residues. The germline V gene encodes CDR1 LNHDA and CDR2 SQIVND (reference sequence). V lost 3 bases and J lost 2, with 8 bases in between. CDR3 sequence: CASSMGITYEQYF. The CDR3, as DNA: TGTGCCAGTAGTATGGGAATTACCTACGAGCAGTACTTC.

This sequence joins TRBV5-1 and TRBJ2-7; a possible D gene is TRBD1 (5 bases). Per germline, CDR1 SGHRS and CDR2 YFSETQ. The V end was cut by 4 bases, the J end by 2 bases, with 10 bases between. This CDR3 has 13 residues. The CDR3 is CASSPPGTYEQYF. CDR3 coding DNA: TGCGCCAGCAGCCCCCCAGGGACCTACGAGCAGTACTTC.

V gene TRBV11-3 combines with J gene TRBJ1-1, with 8 bases matching TRBD1. J gave up 0 bases and V 3 bases, and 18 bases lay outside the gene matches. CDR1 is SGHNT, CDR2 YENEEA, per germline. This CDR3 has 20 amino acids. DNA for the CDR3: TGTGCCAGCAGCTTTGGGTCGGGGCAGGGGGCATTGGAGGTGAACACTGAAGCTTTCTTT. It translates to CASSFGSGQGALEVNTEAFF.

DNA for the CDR3: TGTGCCAGCAGCTTGGGAGGGACCCGCCTTGCTTCCTACGAGCAGTACTTC. The encoded protein is CASSLGGTRLASYEQYF. J is TRBJ2-7 and V is TRBV5-4, with D tentatively TRBD1 or TRBD2 (5 bases each). The germline gives CDR1 SGHNT, CDR2 YYREEE (reference sequence). Trimming left V 0 bases short and J 1 base short, with 17 bases between. CDR3 length equals 17 residues.

The V call is TRBV19, the J call TRBJ1-1; D is possibly TRBD1 (5 bases). The CDR3 totals 17 residues. Germline CDR1 LNHDA, CDR2 SQIVND (reference sequence). Trimming took off 0 bases at V and 3 bases at J, with 17 bases between the two ends. The CDR3 is CASSIDGTALWYTEAFF. The CDR3 DNA reads TGTGCCAGTAGTATAGATGGGACTGCTCTTTGGTACACTGAAGCTTTCTTT.

J is TRBJ2-7 and V is TRBV18, with 7 bases aligning to TRBD2. With 5 bases clipped from V and 4 bases from J, the junction kept 8 bases outside the gene matches. The CDR3 totals 14 residues. Germline V gives CDR1 KGHSH, CDR2 LQKENI. The CDR3 DNA sequence: TGTGCCAGCTCATCGCAGGGAGGGTCTTACGAGCAGTACTTC. Its translation: CASSSQGGSYEQYF.

The J gene is TRBJ2-7, the V gene TRBV19; a weak D match, TRBD2 (5 bases). CDR1 and CDR2 (germline): LNHDA, SQIVND (reference sequence). V gave up 6 bases and J gave up 0 bases, with 9 bases separating them. This CDR3 has 13 residues. CDR3 region: CASRSGSSYEQYF. DNA for the CDR3: TGTGCCAGTAGATCTGGGAGCTCCTACGAGCAGTACTTC.

In DNA, the CDR3 is TGTGCCATCAGTGAAATAGCGGGAGGAACAGATACGCAGTATTTT. Translated: CAISEIAGGTDTQYF. The gene calls are TRBV10-3 and TRBJ2-3, with 10 bases identical to TRBD2. The V gene end was trimmed by 3 bases and the J gene end by 3 bases; junction bases not matched to a gene: 3. The CDR3 runs to 15 residues. Germline CDR1 and CDR2: ENHRY and SYGVKD.

The CDR3 sequence: CASSFGGAGGQETQYF. The DNA of the CDR3 is TGTGCCAGCAGTTTCGGGGGGGCAGGGGGCCAAGAGACCCAGTACTTC. The chain uses TRBV28 and TRBJ2-5, with D perhaps TRBD2 (8 bases). The CDR3 runs to 16 residues. V was pared by 3 bases and J by 1 base, with 15 bases between. From germline, CDR1 is MDHEN and CDR2 SYDVKM.

In DNA, the CDR3 is TGCGCCAGCAGCCAAGGGGCACCCGGTGGTGATTACGAGCAGTACTTC. It encodes CASSQGAPGGDYEQYF. The rearrangement joins TRBV4-1 to TRBJ2-7, with D uncertain. Germline CDR1 MGHRA, CDR2 YSYEKL. The CDR3 extends over 16 amino acids. Trimming left V 1 base short and J 4 bases short, with 17 bases between.

This chain connects TRBV7-9 to TRBJ1-2; D is possibly TRBD1 (6 bases). Trimming cost V 6 bases and J 6 bases, with 14 bases left between them. CDR1 and CDR2 from the germline V gene are SEHNR and FQNEAQ (reference sequence). The CDR3 spans 13 residues. CDR3 protein: CASRFGGADGYTF. In DNA form, the CDR3 reads TGTGCCAGCAGATTTGGGGGGGCTGATGGCTACACCTTC. Complete variable domain (other parts from reference TRBV7-9 and TRBJ1-2): DTGVSQNPRHKITKRGQNVTFRCDPISEHNRLYWYRQTLGQGPEFLTYFQNEAQLEKSRLLSDRFSAERPKGSFSTLEIQRTEQGDSAMYLCASRFGGADGYTFGSGTRLTVV.

This sequence joins TRBV27 and TRBJ2-2; weak D call: TRBD1 (7 bases). Germline CDR1 MNHEY, CDR2 SMNVEV (reference sequence). The V and J ends lost 10 bases and 5 bases respectively, with 17 bases between them. The CDR3 totals 14 residues. This CDR3 reads CAMPSGGRTGELFF. In nucleotides, the CDR3 is TGTGCCATGCCCTCAGGGGGGAGGACCGGGGAGCTGTTTTTT.

The J gene is TRBJ2-1, the V gene TRBV2; TRBD1 agrees at 8 bases. Trimming at V came to 7 bases and at J to 3 bases, leaving 8 bases not matched to a gene. The CDR3 has 15 residues. The germline V gene encodes CDR1 SNHLY and CDR2 FYNNEI. The CDR3 protein is CASTEDRAVYNEQFF. CDR3 in DNA: TGTGCCAGCACTGAGGACAGGGCAGTCTACAATGAGCAGTTCTTC.

The chain links TRBV5-1 to TRBJ2-3, with 12 bases identical to TRBD2. The CDR3 covers 18 residues. The J segment lost 1 base and the V segment lost 1 base, leaving 7 bases of the junction unmatched. CDR1 is SGHRS, CDR2 YFSETQ, per germline. The DNA for the CDR3 is TGCGCCAGCAGCTTGATCCTAGCGGGAGGGAGCGGCACAGATACGCAGTATTTT. It codes for CASSLILAGGSGTDTQYF.

In this sample, this clone turned up a few times. The chain joins TRBV7-9 to TRBJ2-7; TRBD1 matches at 9 bases. The germline gives CDR1 SEHNR, CDR2 FQNEAQ (reference sequence). V lost 1 base to trimming and J lost 13 bases; unmatched junction nucleotides: 8. This CDR3 is 13 amino acids long. CDR3: CASSLGGQGGYYF. The CDR3 DNA reads TGTGCCAGCAGCTTAGGGGGACAGGGAGGATATTACTTC.

The chain recombines TRBV6-1 with TRBJ2-7; D gene uncertain. The CDR3 spans 15 residues. Germline CDR1 reads MNHNS; CDR2 reads SASEGT. V lost 6 bases, J lost 0 bases, and 15 bases lay in between. For the CDR3, the DNA is TGTGCCAGCAGCGACCAAGACATCCTCTCCTACGAGCAGTACTTC. Its protein product is CASSDQDILSYEQYF.

The chain is built from TRBV6-1 and TRBJ1-5; 8 bases align to TRBD1. The CDR3 is made up of 16 amino acids. Germline V gives CDR1 MNHNS, CDR2 SASEGT. V shed 3 bases, J shed 2 bases, and the junction held 6 bases outside the gene matches. For the CDR3, the DNA is TGTGCCAGCAGTGATCCGCCGGGACAGGGCAATCAGCCCCAGCATTTT. Protein sequence: CASSDPPGQGNQPQHF.

The gene calls are TRBV7-9 and TRBJ2-4, with D possibly matching TRBD2 (6 bases). From germline, CDR1 is SEHNR and CDR2 FQNEAQ (reference sequence). CDR3 size: 17 residues. The ends were cut back, 0 bases at V and 2 bases at J, with 14 bases in the middle. CDR3 amino acids: CASSLAQLGSPKNIQYF. The CDR3 DNA is TGTGCCAGCAGCTTAGCGCAGCTCGGGAGTCCCAAAAACATTCAGTACTTC.

The CDR3 bases are TGTGCCAGCAGCCCGGACCGCTCCTACAATGAGCAGTTCTTC. The encoded protein is CASSPDRSYNEQFF. The V and J genes are TRBV5-4 and TRBJ2-1; D unresolved. CDR3 size: 14 residues. Germline CDR1 SGHNT, CDR2 YYREEE (reference sequence). Trimming cost V 4 bases and J 0 bases, with 8 bases left between them.

The J gene is TRBJ1-1, the V gene TRBV5-1; 11 nucleotides line up with TRBD1. The CDR3 runs to 12 residues. Germline V CDR1 and CDR2: SGHRS, YFSETQ. Trimming at V came to 4 bases and at J to 10 bases, leaving 3 bases not matched to a gene. The CDR3 DNA follows: TGCGCCAGCAGCGTCGGGACAGGGGGAGCTTTCTTT. This translates into CASSVGTGGAFF.